A selection of T cell receptor beta chains follows, all from one sample in a study of blood T cells in healthy people across ages. TCRdb processed the 5' RACE reads anew with MiXCR; each CDR3 protein has one entry. This sample has around 1,000,000 distinct CDR3 sequences, with 25% found just once. This sample was shared with a second study, whose subject was T cells of mothers and their children.

The specimen was blood. The receptors were sampled from a girl between 2 and 10 years old in good health. The CDR3 runs from the conserved cysteine through the conserved F or W. Fields, in order: J gene, clone size, V gene, D gene, CDR3 protein. D genes are given only for firm matches. Clone size is given for some rows only: seen once, a few or many times, or a class if the clone is expanded.

j_call: NA; clone_size: NA; v_call: TRBV20-1; d_call: TRBD2; cdr3_aa: CSASRGLAGASYEQYF
j_call: TRBJ2-6; clone_size: few; v_call: TRBV3-1; d_call: NA; cdr3_aa: CAGSQDGPYAGANVPTF
j_call: TRBJ2-5; clone_size: NA; v_call: TRBV7-6; d_call: NA; cdr3_aa: CASSLDARTATYEIGGKQYF
j_call: NA; clone_size: NA; v_call: TRBV9; d_call: NA; cdr3_aa: CASSVGLLGGPDGEQFF
j_call: TRBJ2-2; clone_size: NA; v_call: TRBV5-6; d_call: TRBD2; cdr3_aa: CASSGEGVKPAGELFF
j_call: TRBJ2-5; clone_size: NA; v_call: TRBV28; d_call: NA; cdr3_aa: CASSAVNLETQYF
j_call: TRBJ2-7; clone_size: NA; v_call: TRBV28; d_call: NA; cdr3_aa: CASSFSQGPITQQYF
j_call: TRBJ2-3; clone_size: NA; v_call: TRBV20-1; d_call: TRBD2; cdr3_aa: CSAPGEAGGGTDTQYF
j_call: TRBJ2-1; clone_size: NA; v_call: TRBV5-1; d_call: NA; cdr3_aa: CASSLFADNEQFF
j_call: TRBJ2-5; clone_size: few; v_call: TRBV24-1; d_call: TRBD1; cdr3_aa: CATKSGTEVQETQYF
j_call: TRBJ2-1; clone_size: few; v_call: TRBV12-3/TRBV12-4; d_call: NA; cdr3_aa: CASSFFPSPGLGYKKGSYNEQFF
j_call: NA; clone_size: few; v_call: TRBV19; d_call: NA; cdr3_aa: CASLEGTYNEQFF
j_call: TRBJ2-1; clone_size: NA; v_call: TRBV6-1; d_call: TRBD1; cdr3_aa: CATWADRGDEQFF
j_call: TRBJ2-2; clone_size: NA; v_call: TRBV12-3/TRBV12-4; d_call: TRBD2; cdr3_aa: CAARGGRNTGELFF
j_call: TRBJ2-1; clone_size: few; v_call: TRBV6-1; d_call: TRBD2; cdr3_aa: CASSEGNLGLAYVDEQFF
j_call: NA; clone_size: NA; v_call: TRBV27; d_call: TRBD2; cdr3_aa: CASRPSGAEQFF
j_call: TRBJ2-4; clone_size: few; v_call: TRBV11-2; d_call: NA; cdr3_aa: CASSSVQGAKNIQYF
j_call: NA; clone_size: NA; v_call: TRBV29-1; d_call: NA; cdr3_aa: CSVTPGPSYEQYF
j_call: TRBJ2-1; clone_size: many; v_call: TRBV9; d_call: TRBD1; cdr3_aa: CASSPGTGGYDEQFF
j_call: TRBJ2-7; clone_size: NA; v_call: TRBV24-1; d_call: NA; cdr3_aa: CATGPGHSTYEQYF
j_call: TRBJ1-1; clone_size: NA; v_call: TRBV7-9; d_call: NA; cdr3_aa: CASSLRGGRSDTEAFF
j_call: TRBJ2-5; clone_size: few; v_call: TRBV12-3/TRBV12-4; d_call: NA; cdr3_aa: CASSYTPETQYF
j_call: TRBJ1-2; clone_size: many; v_call: TRBV12-3/TRBV12-4; d_call: TRBD1; cdr3_aa: CASTLGQGVYGGYTF
j_call: TRBJ2-6; clone_size: few; v_call: TRBV27; d_call: NA; cdr3_aa: CASSPPDASGANVLTF
j_call: TRBJ2-1; clone_size: few; v_call: TRBV7-2; d_call: NA; cdr3_aa: CASSLGYWETENNEQFF
j_call: TRBJ1-6; clone_size: few; v_call: TRBV6-5; d_call: NA; cdr3_aa: CASSYVGAGSPLHF
j_call: TRBJ1-2; clone_size: NA; v_call: TRBV14; d_call: NA; cdr3_aa: CASSQDWMDNYGYTF